Below are 12 T cell receptor beta chains sequenced from a single sample in a study of cytomegalovirus exposure and HLA in healthy donors. The PCR was carried out with 60 Vbeta primers and 13 Jbeta primers. Method: immunoSEQ multiplex PCR; TCRdb's copy keeps in-frame clones and lacks some. Here the sample spans around 130,000 clones, about 77% being singletons. Sequenced material: PBMCs. The receptors here all came from a man in his fifties or sixties in good health and CMV-seronegative.

This clone was seen a handful of times. The CDR3 loop reads CASSLERGPYEQYF. In DNA, the CDR3 is TGCGCCAGCAGCTTGGAGAGGGGGCCCTACGAGCAGTACTTC. The J gene is TRBJ2-7, the V gene TRBV5-1, with TRBD1 matching over 7 bases. V shed 0 bases and J 2 bases; nucleotides not matched to a gene: 2. Germline V lookup: CDR1 SGHRS, CDR2 YFSETQ. The CDR3 spans 14 residues.

The gene calls are TRBV30 and TRBJ2-2; TRBD2 might be the D (6 bases). The germline V and J ends were trimmed by 5 bases and 0 bases, with 10 bases remaining between them. The CDR3 consists of 14 residues. Germline V CDR1 and CDR2: GTSNPN, SVGIG (reference sequence). The CDR3 loop reads CAWGGGANTGELFF. The CDR3, as DNA: TGTGCCTGGGGAGGAGGGGCGAACACCGGGGAGCTGTTTTTT. Full variable domain (remainder filled in from reference TRBV30 and TRBJ2-2): SQTIHQWPATLVQPVGSPLSLECTVEGTSNPNLYWYRQAAGRGLQLLFYSVGIGQISSEVPQNLSASRPQDRQFILSSKKLLLSDSGFYLCAWGGGANTGELFFGEGSRLTVL.

The chain recombines TRBV6-5 with TRBJ1-3; 8 nucleotides align to TRBD1. This CDR3 spans 13 amino acids. The J segment lost 5 bases and the V segment lost 5 bases, leaving 2 bases of the junction unmatched. The germline CDR1 and CDR2 sequences are MNHEY and SVGAGI. In DNA form, the CDR3 reads TGTGCCAGCAGTCGGACAGGGAGAAACACCATATATTTT. This sequence encodes CASSRTGRNTIYF.

The V call is TRBV4-1, the J call TRBJ2-7; D may be TRBD2 (5 bases). The germline V gene encodes CDR1 MGHRA and CDR2 YSYEKL. This CDR3 contains 15 residues. V lost 1 base, J lost 3 bases, and 13 bases lay in between. The CDR3 DNA sequence: TGCGCCAGCAGCCAAGTTTCGCAGGAGGACTACGAGCAGTACTTC. It codes for CASSQVSQEDYEQYF.

This rearrangement joins TRBV2 to TRBJ1-5; D ambiguous. The CDR3 has 14 residues. Germline CDR1 reads SNHLY; CDR2 reads FYNNEI. V dropped 3 bases and J dropped 3 bases, with 9 bases sitting between them. The CDR3 nucleotides are TGTGCCAGCAGTGAGAGCAGGTCCAATCAGCCCCAGCATTTT. This sequence encodes CASSESRSNQPQHF.

This rearrangement joins TRBV10-2 to TRBJ2-1; the match to TRBD2 covers 7 bases. From germline, CDR1 is WSHSY and CDR2 SAAADI. Trimming removed 1 base from V and 8 bases from J; junction bases left unmatched: 8. CDR3 length equals 15 residues. The CDR3 nucleotides are TGCGCCAGCAGTGAGTTAGAGCGGGGTAGCGATGAGCAGTTCTTC. This gives the protein CASSELERGSDEQFF.

This clone was found a few times. This chain connects TRBV9 to TRBJ2-3; unclear D gene. The CDR3 has 12 amino acids. The germline V gene encodes CDR1 SGDLS and CDR2 YYNGEE. V was trimmed by 0 bases and J by 5 bases, leaving 4 bases between them. CDR3 protein: CASSVDKDTQYF. For the CDR3, the DNA is TGTGCCAGCAGCGTAGATAAAGATACGCAGTATTTT.

The V and J genes are TRBV18 and TRBJ1-1, with D tentatively TRBD1 (5 bases). V lost 6 bases and J 2 bases, leaving 19 bases between the germline ends. Germline CDR1 is KGHSH and CDR2 is LQKENI. This CDR3 has 16 amino acids. The CDR3 nucleotides are TGTGCCAGCTCGAGGCAGGGTGGAGGGGTTAACACTGAAGCTTTCTTT. This encodes CASSRQGGGVNTEAFF.

This clone was observed once. The chain couples TRBV28 to TRBJ1-5; D may be TRBD1 (5 bases). Trimming shortened V by 5 bases and J by 2 bases, and 19 bases separated the two germline ends. Germline V gene data show CDR1 as MDHEN and CDR2 as SYDVKM. This CDR3 contains 17 residues. The CDR3 bases are TGTGCCAGCAGTAACCCCTCGGGCAGGGTCGGCAATCAGCCCCAGCATTTT. This codes for CASSNPSGRVGNQPQHF.

This clone has just a few counts. The gene calls are TRBV7-2 and TRBJ2-2, with 7 bases matching TRBD2. CDR3 length: 16 amino acids. Germline V gene data show CDR1 as SGHTA and CDR2 as FQGNSA. J was trimmed by 9 bases and V by 0 bases; bases with no gene match: 10. The CDR3 spells CASSLASGIQHRELFF. The CDR3 nucleotides read TGTGCCAGCAGCTTAGCGAGCGGGATCCAACACCGGGAGCTGTTTTTT.

CDR3 amino acids: CASSQDRANNEQFF. In DNA form, the CDR3 reads TGTGCCAGCAGTCAGGACAGGGCGAACAATGAGCAGTTCTTC. The genes are TRBV2 and TRBJ2-1; 8 bases agree with TRBD1. With 5 bases clipped from V and 5 bases from J, the junction kept 5 bases outside the gene matches. The CDR3 loop spans 14 amino acids. From germline, CDR1 is SNHLY and CDR2 FYNNEI.

The chain uses TRBV19 and TRBJ2-3, with 13 bases lining up with TRBD2. Germline V lookup: CDR1 LNHDA, CDR2 SQIVND (reference sequence). V was pared by 5 bases and J by 7 bases, with 9 bases of the junction left unmatched. CDR3 length: 16 amino acids. The CDR3 DNA sequence: TGTGCCAGTAGTGCCCCCGGGACTAGCGGGACCAATACGCAGTATTTT. Protein: CASSAPGTSGTNTQYF.